This T cell receptor (beta chain) was identified in a study of T cell responses to AZD1222 COVID-19 vaccine. Germline V gene data show CDR1 as LNHDA and CDR2 as SQIVND (reference sequence). The V end lost 5 bases, the J end lost 0 bases, and 8 bases lay between the germline ends. There are 13 residues in the CDR3. To note about this clone: Its antigen is not identified.

Here immunoSEQ multiplex PCR was the method, and the copy in TCRdb shows in-frame clones only, minus some. The data contain nearly 200,000 clones, roughly 92% of them singletons. Findings of the study overall: Spike-specific TCR breadth and depth were elevated following two AZD1222 doses. As reported, nearly half of all spike-specific TCRs target variant regions that are unmutated.

The chain combines TRBV19 with TRBJ2-7; D unresolved. Source: peripheral blood, taken 28 days after the second AZD1222 dose. The source of this sequence is an adult who received the AZD1222 COVID-19 vaccine. The CDR3 region is CASSVASSYEQYF. The DNA of the CDR3 is TGTGCCAGTAGTGTGGCTAGCTCCTACGAGCAGTACTTC.